This entry lists 18 T cell receptor beta chains sequenced from one sample in a study of CD8+CD57+ T cells in acquired aplastic anemia. Profiles of TCR beta VDJ and CDR3 were generated from a genomic DNA template. TCRdb reprocessed the reads via MiXCR and lists one record per CDR3 protein. Found here are 75,000 to 80,000 distinct CDR3 sequences, 70% of them singletons; the top ten hold roughly 80%. Sequenced patients had shown CD8+CD57+ cell expansion by flow cytometry. Sequenced material: sorted CD4+, CD8+, or CD8+CD57+ T cells (not recorded which) from PBMCs. The receptors here all came from a human donor with aplastic anemia.

The CDR3 DNA is TGTGCCAGCTCACAGATCGGACAGGGGGAAGTAGCTGCGTACTTC. It encodes CASSQIGQGEVAAYF. The chain combines TRBV18 with TRBJ2-7; 10 bases are a match to TRBD1. CDR1 is KGHSH and CDR2 is LQKENI in the germline V gene. J was trimmed by 12 bases and V by 4 bases; bases with no gene match: 15. The CDR3 length is 15 residues.

CDR3 residues: CASTERASTDTQYF. In nucleotides, the CDR3 is TGTGCCAGCACTGAGCGGGCCAGCACAGATACGCAGTATTTT. The chain has TRBV6-1 and TRBJ2-3, with D maybe TRBD2 (6 bases). The V gene's germline CDR1 is MNHNS and CDR2 SASEGT. The V gene lost 7 bases and the J gene lost 0 bases, with 11 bases spanning the gap. The CDR3 covers 14 residues.

This chain connects TRBV7-3 to TRBJ2-5; D not resolved. V lost 4 bases and J lost 4, with 10 bases in between. This CDR3 has 13 amino acids. Germline loops: CDR1 SGHTA, CDR2 FQGTGA. CDR3 region: CASSSLGGETQYF. The CDR3 region has the DNA TGTGCCAGCAGCTCTCTGGGTGGAGAGACCCAGTACTTC.

The V and J genes are TRBV12-3 or TRBV12-4 and TRBJ1-2; D gene unclear. V lost 5 bases, J lost 11 bases, and 12 bases lay in between. This CDR3 is built from 11 residues. The CDR3 nucleotides read TGTGCCAGCAGTGAAGAAGGGCCTTACACCTTC. It specifies CASSEEGPYTF.

This clonotype was seen more than once but under ten times. Without the conserved terminal phenylalanine or tryptophan, this CDR3 likely stems from a read error. This chain links TRBV7-8 with TRBJ1-6, with TRBD1 matching 7 bases. Trimming removed 5 bases from V and 6 bases from J; junction bases left unmatched: 4. Germline V gene data show CDR1 as SGHVS and CDR2 as FQNEAQ. The CDR3 spans 14 residues. The CDR3 DNA is TGTGCCAGCAGCCGACAGGGTGGTAATTCACCCCTCCACCTT. Translation: CASSRQGGNSPLHL.

A note on this clonotype: One end of the junction does not line up with germline, which may come from a read error. The chain has TRBV20-1 and TRBJ2-5; TRBD2 might be the D (6 bases). Germline CDR1 and CDR2: DFQATT and SNEGSKA (reference sequence). This CDR3 has 13 residues. In nucleotides, the CDR3 is TGCAGTGCTAGAGTAGCGACGGGAGAGGCCCAGTACTTC. Translating it yields CSARVATGEAQYF.

At least ten counts were recorded for this clonotype. V gene TRBV5-6 combines with J gene TRBJ1-1, with D uncertain. The CDR3 is made up of 12 amino acids. V was shortened by 3 bases and J by 8 bases, with 11 bases between the two germline ends. Per germline, CDR1 SGHDT and CDR2 YYEEEE. The CDR3, as DNA: TGTGCCAGCAGCTCCGGGAACCTAGAAGCTTTCTTT. Protein sequence: CASSSGNLEAFF.

This chain links TRBV25-1 with TRBJ1-2; D possibly corresponds to TRBD1 (5 bases). Trimming removed 8 bases from V and 5 bases from J, with 27 bases in between. This CDR3 contains 17 residues. Germline CDR1 MGHDK, CDR2 SYGVNS. The CDR3 loop reads CASAQTYRGEKGYGYTF. The CDR3 DNA follows: TGTGCCAGCGCTCAAACCTACCGGGGAGAAAAGGGGTATGGCTACACCTTC.

This clonotype was detected a few times. V usage is TRBV7-9 and J usage is TRBJ1-6; D is perhaps TRBD1 (5 bases). The CDR3 is 15 residues long. Germline V gene sequence: CDR1 SEHNR, CDR2 FQNEAQ (reference sequence). V lost 4 bases, J lost 6 bases, and 13 bases lay in between. The CDR3 DNA follows: TGTGCCAGCAGCTCCCCGACAGAACCTAATTCACCCCTCCACTTT. It codes for CASSSPTEPNSPLHF.

The chain uses TRBV2 and TRBJ1-6; D is ambiguous. V was clipped by 7 bases and J by 5 bases, with 9 bases between them. The CDR3 runs to 13 residues. The germline V gene has CDR1 SNHLY and CDR2 FYNNEI. CDR3 nucleotide sequence: TGTGCCAGCACGGGCACTGATAATTCACCCCTCCACTTT. Amino acid sequence: CASTGTDNSPLHF.

This chain uses TRBV24-1 with TRBJ2-1; TRBD2 matches at 10 bases. The V gene's germline CDR1 is KGHDR and CDR2 SFDVKD. The V and J ends lost 2 bases and 7 bases, in that order; junction bases with no gene match: 7. This CDR3 has 16 residues. CDR3 protein: CATSDSLLAGLNEQFF. The CDR3 DNA sequence: TGTGCCACCAGTGATTCCCTACTAGCGGGGTTGAATGAGCAGTTCTTC.

In this sample, this clonotype turned up once. CDR3 DNA sequence: TGTGCCAGCAGCTTCCGGGACAGCACTGAAGCTTTCTTT. Amino acids: CASSFRDSTEAFF. The chain employs TRBV7-6 and TRBJ1-1, with TRBD1 matching over 7 bases. Per germline, CDR1 SGHVS and CDR2 FNYEAQ. The trim removed 3 bases at V and 4 bases at J, leaving 2 bases unmatched. The CDR3 spans 13 residues. Using reference TRBV7-6 and TRBJ1-1 for the parts outside the CDR3, the full variable domain is GAGVSQSPRYKVTKRGQDVALRCDPISGHVSLYWYRQALGQGPEFLTYFNYEAQQDKSGLPNDRFSAERPEGSISTLTIQRTEQRDSAMYRCASSFRDSTEAFFGQGTRLTVV.

This clonotype has just a few counts. The chain links TRBV24-1 to TRBJ2-5, with 12 bases fitting TRBD2. With V trimmed by 2 bases and J by 6 bases, 9 bases remained unmatched. In germline, CDR1 is KGHDR, CDR2 SFDVKD. The CDR3 spans 17 residues. DNA of the CDR3: TGTGCCACCAGTGATTCCCAAGGACTAGCGGGACTAAAGACCCAGTACTTC. This encodes CATSDSQGLAGLKTQYF.

This clonotype was seen a few times. The CDR3 protein is CASSPETTSTDTQYF. The CDR3 DNA is TGTGCCAGCAGTCCCGAGACCACTAGCACAGATACGCAGTATTTT. The rearrangement links TRBV2 to TRBJ2-3; D gene unclear. The V gene's germline CDR1 is SNHLY and CDR2 FYNNEI. This CDR3 region has 15 residues. Trimming pared 5 bases from V and 0 bases from J, leaving 12 bases between.

The sample holds one count of this clonotype. The rearrangement uses TRBV7-9 and TRBJ1-1; D gene uncertain. Germline loops: CDR1 SEHNR, CDR2 FQNEAQ (reference sequence). The CDR3 is made up of 12 amino acids. V lost 2 bases, J lost 7 bases, and 8 bases lay in between. The chain's CDR3 is CASSLISSEAFF. DNA of the CDR3: TGTGCCAGCAGCTTAATCTCCAGTGAAGCTTTCTTT.

This clonotype was seen more than once but under ten times. The chain is built from TRBV10-3 and TRBJ1-1; D is perhaps TRBD1 (6 bases). V was pared by 2 bases and J by 2 bases, with 9 bases between. This CDR3 spans 14 amino acids. Germline V lookup: CDR1 ENHRY, CDR2 SYGVKD. Here the CDR3 DNA reads TGTGCCATCAGTGAGGGACAGAGAAACACTGAAGCTTTCTTT. Translating gives CAISEGQRNTEAFF.

The V call is TRBV20-1, the J call TRBJ2-3, with D unresolved. V was trimmed by 4 bases and J by 4 bases, leaving 15 bases between them. Germline V CDR1 and CDR2: DFQATT, SNEGSKA (reference sequence). This CDR3 is 14 amino acids long. For the CDR3, the DNA is TGCAGTGCTACCCCTGTCCTGCCGGCAGATACGCAGTATTTT. Its protein is CSATPVLPADTQYF.

This clonotype was seen a handful of times. The genes are TRBV27 and TRBJ2-1; TRBD2 is a possible D gene (5 bases). Germline-derived CDR1 and CDR2 are MNHEY and SMNVEV (reference sequence). Trimming took 6 bases from V and 9 from J, leaving 12 bases between them. The CDR3 length is 12 residues. Here the CDR3 reads CASSPGMGEQFF. In DNA, the CDR3 is TGTGCCAGCAGCCCCGGGATGGGTGAGCAGTTCTTC.